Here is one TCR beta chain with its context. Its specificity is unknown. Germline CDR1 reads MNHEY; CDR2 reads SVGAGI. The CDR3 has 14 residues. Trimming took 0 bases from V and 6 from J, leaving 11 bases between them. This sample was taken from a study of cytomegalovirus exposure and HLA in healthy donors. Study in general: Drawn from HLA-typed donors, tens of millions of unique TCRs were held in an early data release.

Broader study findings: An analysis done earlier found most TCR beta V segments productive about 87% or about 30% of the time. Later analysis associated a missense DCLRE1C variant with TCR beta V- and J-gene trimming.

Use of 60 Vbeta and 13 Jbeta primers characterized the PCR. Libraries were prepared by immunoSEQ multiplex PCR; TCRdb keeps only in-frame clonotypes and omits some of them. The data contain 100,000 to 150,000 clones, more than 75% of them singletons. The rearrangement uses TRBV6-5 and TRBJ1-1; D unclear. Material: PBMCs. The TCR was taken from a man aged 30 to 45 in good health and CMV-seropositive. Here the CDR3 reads CASSYSRQLAEAFF. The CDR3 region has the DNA TGTGCCAGCAGTTACTCGAGGCAGTTGGCTGAAGCTTTCTTT.